The 15 T cell receptor beta chains below all came from one sample that was sequenced in a study of response to subunit inactivated influenza vaccine. TCRdb analysed the RT-PCR reads with MiXCR anew, one entry per CDR3 protein. The table shows 450,000 to 700,000 distinct CDR3 sequences, with around 15% occurring only once. Material: PBMCs from blood, obtained 11 to 12 days after vaccination. These receptors came from a man aged 50-59 years who received an inactivated influenza vaccine.

This clonotype showed up just a few times. The chain has TRBV29-1 and TRBJ2-2, with 8 bases lining up with TRBD1. Germline CDR1 is SQVTM and CDR2 is ANQGSEA. V was clipped by 7 bases and J by 0 bases; unmatched bases: 10. CDR3 length equals 16 residues. The CDR3 region has the DNA TGCAGCGCACAGATTCAGGGGGCGTCGAACACCGGGGAGCTGTTTTTT. It specifies CSAQIQGASNTGELFF.

This clonotype has only a few counts. V usage is TRBV12-3 or TRBV12-4 and J usage is TRBJ1-5; TRBD1 aligns across 7 bases. Germline trimming cut 5 bases from V and 11 bases from J; bases unmatched to any gene: 6. The CDR3 extends over 12 amino acids. The DNA for the CDR3 is TGTGCCAGCAGTACGACAGGGCGGGCCCAGCATTTT. Translated, it gives CASSTTGRAQHF.

The CDR3 region is CASRTGQANEKLFF. The CDR3 region has the DNA TGTGCCAGCAGGACGGGACAGGCTAATGAAAAACTGTTTTTT. The V call is TRBV7-9, the J call TRBJ1-4; TRBD1 aligns across 8 bases. The CDR3 runs 14 residues. V was pared by 6 bases and J by 3 bases, with 3 bases of the junction left unmatched. Germline V lookup: CDR1 SEHNR, CDR2 FQNEAQ (reference sequence).

This clonotype was detected ten times or more. The chain is built from TRBV13 and TRBJ2-5; D may correspond to TRBD1 or TRBD2 (5 bases each). Germline CDR1 reads PRHDT; CDR2 reads FYEKMQ (reference sequence). Trimming removed 5 bases at V and 2 bases at J, with 12 bases between. This CDR3 region has 14 residues. CDR3 region: CASSEPGLQETQYF. Here the CDR3 DNA reads TGTGCCAGCAGCGAACCGGGGCTACAAGAGACCCAGTACTTC.

This clonotype was counted at least ten times. The chain links TRBV5-1 to TRBJ2-2, with a tentative D call TRBD1 (5 bases). The germline V gene has CDR1 SGHRS and CDR2 YFSETQ. The CDR3 length is 16 residues. With 4 bases removed from V and 0 bases from J, the gap between germline ends came to 13 bases. CDR3 sequence: CASSPRQSSNTGELFF. The CDR3 DNA follows: TGCGCCAGCAGCCCCCGACAGAGTTCGAACACCGGGGAGCTGTTTTTT.

This clonotype was seen more than once but under ten times. The chain recombines TRBV20-1 with TRBJ2-1; possibly TRBD1 for D (5 bases). With 5 bases removed from V and 5 bases from J, the gap between germline ends came to 7 bases. CDR3 length equals 11 residues. Germline CDR1 DFQATT, CDR2 SNEGSKA (reference sequence). CDR3 sequence: CSAEDNNEQFF. The CDR3 DNA is TGCAGTGCTGAGGACAACAATGAGCAGTTCTTC.

This clonotype came up a few times. V usage is TRBV5-1 and J usage is TRBJ2-5; the match to TRBD1 covers 8 bases. In germline, CDR1 is SGHRS, CDR2 YFSETQ. The V segment lost 2 bases and the J segment 1 base; nucleotides outside the gene matches: 4. The CDR3 contains 15 residues. CDR3 in amino acids: CASSFRGQIQETQYF. The CDR3 DNA sequence: TGCGCCAGCAGCTTCAGGGGGCAAATCCAAGAGACCCAGTACTTC.

This clonotype was found a few times. This chain connects TRBV20-1 to TRBJ2-3; 7 bases are a match to TRBD2. In germline, CDR1 is DFQATT, CDR2 SNEGSKA (reference sequence). This CDR3 comprises 14 residues. The junction had 6 bases not matched to a gene; V was cut back by 2 bases and J by 4 bases. The CDR3 region is CSARILGRADTQYF. The CDR3 bases are TGCAGTGCTAGAATTTTGGGGAGGGCAGATACGCAGTATTTT.

This chain links TRBV7-2 with TRBJ1-4, with 7 bases that match TRBD1. CDR1 SGHTA and CDR2 FQGNSA come from the germline V gene. CDR3 size: 13 residues. V was pared by 3 bases and J by 9 bases, with 4 bases of the junction left unmatched. In DNA form, the CDR3 reads TGTGCCAGCAGCTTGGGACAGCGCCAAAAACTGTTTTTT. It encodes CASSLGQRQKLFF.

At least ten counts were recorded for this clonotype. The V gene is TRBV5-1, the J gene TRBJ2-7; D is perhaps TRBD2 (5 bases). CDR1 SGHRS and CDR2 YFSETQ come from the germline V gene. V gave up 3 bases and J gave up 3 bases, with 7 bases separating them. CDR3 size: 12 residues. The chain's CDR3 is CASSSGDYEQYF. The CDR3 DNA reads TGCGCCAGCAGCTCCGGGGACTACGAGCAGTACTTC.

There are a few counts of this clonotype. This chain joins TRBV2 and TRBJ1-2; a possible D gene is TRBD1 (5 bases). Looked up from germline, CDR1 is SNHLY and CDR2 is FYNNEI. CDR3 length: 12 amino acids. Trimming removed 11 bases from V and 3 bases from J, with 13 bases in between. CDR3 amino acids: CAASGGDYGYTF. In DNA form, the CDR3 reads TGTGCCGCGTCCGGGGGGGACTATGGCTACACCTTC.

The chain carries TRBV20-1 and TRBJ2-7, with 9 bases fitting TRBD1. The length of the CDR3 is 12 residues. Trimming took 5 bases from V and 5 from J; bases not matched to a gene: 4. Germline V gene data show CDR1 as DFQATT and CDR2 as SNEGSKA (reference sequence). DNA of the CDR3: TGCAGTGCTTGGACAGGGGTGCACGAGCAGTACTTC. It specifies CSAWTGVHEQYF.

The rearrangement joins TRBV5-1 to TRBJ2-7; 8 bases agree with TRBD1. This CDR3 comprises 14 residues. V shed 3 bases and J 4 bases; nucleotides not matched to a gene: 6. Germline V gives CDR1 SGHRS, CDR2 YFSETQ. As DNA, the CDR3 is TGCGCCAGCAGCTGGCCGGGACAGGATTACGAGCAGTACTTC. Translated, it gives CASSWPGQDYEQYF.

Only a few counts were recorded for this clonotype. The chain couples TRBV20-1 to TRBJ1-3; D may be TRBD1 (5 bases). With 6 bases removed from V and 3 bases from J, the gap between germline ends came to 12 bases. This CDR3 comprises 13 residues. The V gene's germline CDR1 is DFQATT and CDR2 SNEGSKA (reference sequence). DNA for the CDR3: TGCAGTGCCCCGGGGCAGGATGGAAACACCATATATTTT. Translated, it gives CSAPGQDGNTIYF.

This clonotype occurred a few times. The chain is built from TRBV5-6 and TRBJ2-6; D assignment may be TRBD1 or TRBD2 (6 bases each). This CDR3 is built from 20 residues. Germline values: CDR1 SGHDT, CDR2 YYEEEE. V was pared by 0 bases and J by 0 bases, with 19 bases between. Written as DNA, the CDR3 is TGTGCCAGCAGCTTGGGTCGGGGGCGGACCATCTACTCTGGGGCCAACGTCCTGACTTTC. Its protein product is CASSLGRGRTIYSGANVLTF.